This is a list of T cell receptor beta chains from one sample in a study of cytomegalovirus exposure and HLA in healthy donors. Repertoires were generated with immunoSEQ multiplex PCR, while TCRdb's copy carries only in-frame clones and drops some. The data show around 180,000 clones, 78% seen once. Sequenced: PBMCs. Receptor source: a woman in her thirties in good health and CMV-seropositive. Both conserved end residues are part of each CDR3. The D gene is left open where the match is weak. Size is omitted from some rows. Given values are once, few, many or a class for expanded clones.

cdr3_nt cdr3_aa d_call j_call v_call clone_size
TGTGCCAGCAGCCAGGGACAGAACACTGAAGCTTTCTTT CASSQGQNTEAFF NA TRBJ1-1 TRBV7-9 NA
TGTGCCAGCGGTTCCGGGACAGGGGTGGATACGCAGTATTTT CASGSGTGVDTQYF TRBD1 TRBJ2-3 TRBV7-9 NA
TGTGCCAGCTCACCACACAGGGTCTTTCAATACGAGCAGTACTTC CASSPHRVFQYEQYF NA TRBJ2-7 TRBV18 NA
TGCGCCAGCAGTACTAGCGGGGACCTCTACGAGCAGTACTTC CASSTSGDLYEQYF TRBD2 TRBJ2-7 TRBV10-2 NA
TGTGCCAGCAGCTTAGATCGGCGGGCCTACGAGCAGTACTTC CASSLDRRAYEQYF NA TRBJ2-7 TRBV11-2 NA
TGTGCCAGCAGTCAGCAGGGCGGCGCTTGGTACGAGCAGTACTTC CASSQQGGAWYEQYF NA TRBJ2-7 TRBV14 once
TGTGCCAGCAGCCCCCTGGGGCAGGGCTATGGCTACACCTTC CASSPLGQGYGYTF NA TRBJ1-2 TRBV6-4 NA
TGTGCCAGCAGTTACTCGGGACAGGGGGTTACTGAAGCTTTCTTT CASSYSGQGVTEAFF TRBD1 TRBJ1-1 TRBV6-6 few
TGCAGCGTTGGGACAGGGAATGAGCAGTTCTTC CSVGTGNEQFF TRBD1 TRBJ2-1 TRBV29-1 NA
TGTGCCAGCAGCCGCGGACAGGGGTCTGAAAAACTGTTTTTT CASSRGQGSEKLFF TRBD1 TRBJ1-4 TRBV5-4 NA
TGTGCCAGCAACCGTCCGGGACAGGGTAGCCACGAGCAGTACTTC CASNRPGQGSHEQYF TRBD1 TRBJ2-7 TRBV28 few
TGCGCCAGCAGCCAAGATTGGGGGCAGAAACTGTTTTTT CASSQDWGQKLFF NA TRBJ1-4 TRBV4-3 NA
TGTGCCAGCGCGGAATCCGGGGGGGGCGAGCAGTACTTC CASAESGGGEQYF TRBD2 TRBJ2-7 TRBV6-4 NA
TGTGCCAGCAGTTACCGGGACAGTTATGGCTACACCTTC CASSYRDSYGYTF TRBD1 TRBJ1-2 TRBV6-5 NA
TGTGCCAGCAGCAAGAGTGCAGATACGCAGTATTTT CASSKSADTQYF NA TRBJ2-3 TRBV21-1 many
TGTGCCAGCAGTCCTGACAGGGGTAGCAATCAGCCCCAGCATTTT CASSPDRGSNQPQHF TRBD1 TRBJ1-5 TRBV27 NA
TGTGCCAGCAGCTTACGACCCCTGGGAGATGGCTACACCTTC CASSLRPLGDGYTF NA TRBJ1-2 TRBV7-2 once
TGTGCCAGCAGCTACTCTGGGGCCAACGTCCTGACTTTC CASSYSGANVLTF NA TRBJ2-6 TRBV6-5 few
TGTGCCAGCAGCCGCCTACTACAGGGGAGGAATGAAAAACTGTTTTTT CASSRLLQGRNEKLFF TRBD1 TRBJ1-4 TRBV4-2 NA
TGTGCCAGCAGGGATTTGACAGGGAGTGAACAGCCCCAGCATTTT CASRDLTGSEQPQHF TRBD1 TRBJ1-5 TRBV2 NA
TGTGCCAGCAGTTACACAGGCACTAGCACAGATACGCAGTATTTT CASSYTGTSTDTQYF NA TRBJ2-3 TRBV6-5 NA
TGTGCCAGCAGCCGGGACACTACCTACGAGCAGTACTTC CASSRDTTYEQYF NA TRBJ2-7 TRBV2 NA
TGTGCCAGCAGTGAGAACAGGGGGCCCCGGCAGCCCCAGCATTTT CASSENRGPRQPQHF TRBD1 TRBJ1-5 TRBV2 NA
TGTGCCAGCAGCCATCGGGACAAACACACCGGGGAGCTGTTTTTT CASSHRDKHTGELFF NA TRBJ2-2 TRBV7-3 NA
TGTGCCAGCGAGCCAACGGATAAGGGGGTGACCCAGTACTTC CASEPTDKGVTQYF NA TRBJ2-5 TRBV9 NA
TGTGCCAGCAGTTTAGGGCCAAATCAAGAGACCCAGTACTTC CASSLGPNQETQYF NA TRBJ2-5 TRBV27 NA
TGCGCCAGCAGCTTTGCGGAGCAATACAATGAGCAGTTCTTC CASSFAEQYNEQFF NA TRBJ2-1 TRBV5-1 NA
TGTGCCAGCAGCTGGGGACAGGGGGCCTTCGAGCAGTACTTC CASSWGQGAFEQYF TRBD1 TRBJ2-7 TRBV7-2 NA
TGTGCCAGCAGTGACCCCGGGACTAGCGGGAGCAATGAGCAGTTCTTC CASSDPGTSGSNEQFF TRBD2 TRBJ2-1 TRBV6-1 once
TGTGCCATCAGTGCTGACGGGGGCTACGAGCAGTACTTC CAISADGGYEQYF NA TRBJ2-7 TRBV10-3 NA
TGTGCCAGCACCCCTGCGGGGGGAACCTACGAGCAGTACTTC CASTPAGGTYEQYF TRBD2 TRBJ2-7 TRBV6-5 NA
TGCGCCAGCAGCTTCTCCGGCCCCACTAGCGGGGCCAAAGAGACCCAGTACTTC CASSFSGPTSGAKETQYF TRBD2 TRBJ2-5 TRBV5-1 NA
TGCGCCACCTCTCGGAGAGATACGCAGTATTTT CATSRRDTQYF NA TRBJ2-3 TRBV10-1 NA
TGCAGTAAGCGCCTTTCCTACGAGCAGTACTTC CSKRLSYEQYF NA TRBJ2-7 TRBV20-1 NA
TGTGCCAGCAGTGAAGGGTATACTAGCGGGAGATACGAGCAGTACTTC CASSEGYTSGRYEQYF TRBD2 TRBJ2-7 TRBV6-1 NA
TGTGCCGGCTCTGTGGCGGAGAACAATGAGCAGTTCTTC CAGSVAENNEQFF NA TRBJ2-1 TRBV2 NA
TGTGCCAGCAGCTCAACCCAGGGGACCACTGAAGCTTTCTTT CASSSTQGTTEAFF NA TRBJ1-1 TRBV7-6 NA
TGTGCCAGCAGCGCACTCCTGGGGGGTACTGAAGCTTTCTTT CASSALLGGTEAFF NA TRBJ1-1 TRBV7-2 once
TGCGCCAGCAGTGAGCCCCGGCAGGGCTCCTACGAGCAGTACTTC CASSEPRQGSYEQYF NA TRBJ2-7 TRBV10-2 NA
TGTGCCAGCAGCGTCTCGGGGGGTTACAATGAGCAGTTCTTC CASSVSGGYNEQFF TRBD2 TRBJ2-1 TRBV9 NA
TGTGCCAGCAGGACACCCAACTATGGCTACACCTTC CASRTPNYGYTF NA TRBJ1-2 TRBV25-1 NA
TGTGCCATCGAGGGGGTTTATGGCTACACCTTC CAIEGVYGYTF NA TRBJ1-2 TRBV10-3 NA
TGTGCCAGCAGCCCGACCTTGACAGGGAAAGGGAATCAGCCCCAGCATTTT CASSPTLTGKGNQPQHF TRBD1 TRBJ1-5 TRBV2 NA
TGTGCCTGGAGGCGTCCTTCGACAGGGCGCGGCTACACCTTC CAWRRPSTGRGYTF TRBD1 TRBJ1-2 TRBV30 NA
TGTGCCAGCACCTTCTCGGGAGACAGGGATTATGGCTACACCTTC CASTFSGDRDYGYTF TRBD1 TRBJ1-2 TRBV6-5 NA
TGTGCCAGCGGTACTAGCGGCAGGCCTGCAGATACGCAGTATTTT CASGTSGRPADTQYF TRBD2 TRBJ2-3 TRBV28 NA
TGTGCCAGCAGCTTGAATAGCGGGAAGAACACCGGGGAGCTGTTTTTT CASSLNSGKNTGELFF TRBD2 TRBJ2-2 TRBV5-4 NA
TGCGCCAGCAGCCCCCAACTAGCGGGGGCCAGCGCGAACACCGGGGAGCTGTTTTTT CASSPQLAGASANTGELFF TRBD2 TRBJ2-2 TRBV5-1 NA
TGTGCCAGCTCGCCGGGGTTGAACACTGAAGCTTTCTTT CASSPGLNTEAFF NA TRBJ1-1 TRBV18 NA
TGTGCCAGCAGACCCCCAGGGACATGGAACACTGAAGCTTTCTTT CASRPPGTWNTEAFF NA TRBJ1-1 TRBV6-5 NA
TGTGCCAGCAGCGTGATGGGACAGTACACCGGGGAGCTGTTTTTT CASSVMGQYTGELFF TRBD1 TRBJ2-2 TRBV11-1 NA
TGTGCCAGCAGCTTGCACGCGCCAATCCAAGAGACCCAGTACTTC CASSLHAPIQETQYF NA TRBJ2-5 TRBV5-6 NA
TGTGCCAGCAGCTCCGGGGGGGGGACCCAGTACTTC CASSSGGGTQYF TRBD2 TRBJ2-5 TRBV7-2 NA
TGTGCCAGCAGCTTCGGACAGGCCCCCCTATACGAGCAGTACTTC CASSFGQAPLYEQYF TRBD1 TRBJ2-7 TRBV11-2 NA
TGTGCCAGCTCGGTGACAGGGGTCGGCACTGAAGCTTTCTTT CASSVTGVGTEAFF TRBD1 TRBJ1-1 TRBV19 NA